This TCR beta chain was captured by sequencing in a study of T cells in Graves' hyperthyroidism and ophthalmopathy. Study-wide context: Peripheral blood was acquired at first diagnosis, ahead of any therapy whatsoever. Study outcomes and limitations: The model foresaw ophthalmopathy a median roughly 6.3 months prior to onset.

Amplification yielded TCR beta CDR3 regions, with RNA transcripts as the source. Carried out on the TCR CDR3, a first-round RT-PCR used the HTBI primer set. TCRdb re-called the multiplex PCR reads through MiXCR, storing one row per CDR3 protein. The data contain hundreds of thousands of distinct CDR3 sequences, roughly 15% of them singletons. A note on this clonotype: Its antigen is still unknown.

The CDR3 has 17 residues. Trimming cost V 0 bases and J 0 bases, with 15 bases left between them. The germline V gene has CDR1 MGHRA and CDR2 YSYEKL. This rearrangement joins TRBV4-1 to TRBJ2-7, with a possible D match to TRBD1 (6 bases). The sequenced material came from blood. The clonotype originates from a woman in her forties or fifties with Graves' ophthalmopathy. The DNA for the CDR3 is TGCGCCAGCAGCCAAGATCCAGGGGACACAATCTCCTACGAGCAGTACTTC. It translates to CASSQDPGDTISYEQYF.